This record looks at one T cell receptor beta chain sequence and its context. Its antigen is as yet unknown. Other DNA variants within this sample encode the same CDR3. This sample was included in a study of cytomegalovirus exposure and HLA in healthy donors. Whole-study findings and limits: It was only CMV serostatus that was available as immune exposure information. Testing in vitro showed a few CMV-associated chains specific for CMV antigens.

The PCR had 60 Vbeta and 13 Jbeta primers. Profiled with immunoSEQ multiplex PCR; TCRdb holds only in-frame clones, not every one. This sample's table reports about 200,000 clones. Regarding donors, all were healthy bone marrow donors. The sample consisted of PBMCs. This TCR was sampled from a boy younger than 18 in good health and CMV-seronegative.

The CDR3 DNA sequence: TGTGCCAGCAGCTCGAGGGACAGGGGGTCCTACGAGCAGTACTTC. It translates to CASSSRDRGSYEQYF. This chain links TRBV5-4 with TRBJ2-7; 11 nucleotides line up with TRBD1. This CDR3 region has 15 residues. After removal of 3 bases from V and 1 base from J, the junction contained 3 bases not matched to a gene. Germline-derived CDR1 and CDR2 are SGHNT and YYREEE (reference sequence).